The subject of this entry is one T cell receptor beta chain. This clone's antigen is unknown. Per-base quality was not reported, and no clone a single base away is much larger than it. TCRbeta CDR3 regions were amplified from genomic DNA by means of the immunoSEQ Assay, a bias-controlled multiplex PCR. In the source study's methods: The number of nucleated cells in each sample was estimated by amplification of reference gene primers within the assay. To quantify the absolute abundance of each unique TCRbeta CDR3 rearrangement, sequence reads were collapsed and filtered. For each sample, productive Simpson clonality was calculated as the square root of Simpson's diversity index over productive rearrangements. TCRdb provides this immuneACCESS table in a form limited to in-frame rearrangements. Some clones are lacking; in checked studies, under half of them reflect an unresolved V gene, and why the rest are absent is not known. That table is the source of V, J and clone size, and D and trimming were worked out from the DNA. In all, the sample holds about 170,000 clones, and roughly 84% of those were seen once. The ten largest clones take up 13% to 15% of the sample.

Each collaborating institution followed its own protocols to collect whole blood in K2EDTA tubes. Collaborator samples were shipped for TCRbeta analysis as frozen whole blood, isolated PBMCs, or DNA extracted from either sample type. The sample is drawn from a study of blood T cell repertoires in COVID-19 (TCRdb year 2020). Concerning the study at large: Collaborator samples came from the United States, Italy and Spain and covered acute and convalescent phases of COVID-19. The prospective study material was composed of cDNA or gDNA derived from T cells, B-cell-depleted T cells, or PBMCs. The dataset comprised deeply sampled blood TCRbeta repertoires from subjects exposed to, actively infected with, or recovered from COVID-19. A freely available public database, intended as a resource for researchers studying the immune response to SARS-CoV-2, is where the repertoires were released. The samples were drawn from the first 160 participants of the ongoing ImmuneRACE study and from 1,254 subjects provided by 6 global collaborators. Sample metadata almost always included a de-identified subject ID, COVID-19 status, age in years and sex. Where available, HLA class I and class II types were taken from metadata supplied by the sample provider and were not determined by assay-based typing.

Points the paper makes about the study in general: The quantity of clinical and demographic metadata differed by source and by participant and was supplied without curation.

The germline V gene specifies MRHNA as CDR1 and SNTAGT as CDR2. After removal of 8 bases from V and 6 bases from J, the junction retains 7 bases not matched to a gene. The CDR3, from cysteine to phenylalanine, totals 14 residues. Of the read, only the CDR3 DNA is kept; its 42 bases are in frame from base 1. Sequencing used peripheral blood. The chain is encoded by TRBV6-4 joined to TRBJ2-1; TRBD1 lines up with 10 middle nucleotides. The receptor was derived from a young man with active or convalescent COVID-19. The CDR3 sequence is CASGTGTGANEQFF. The nucleotides are TGTGCCAGCGGAACCGGGACAGGGGCCAATGAGCAGTTCTTC.